This T cell receptor (beta chain) was obtained from a study of blood T cell repertoires in COVID-19. Study information: Material from acute and convalescent COVID-19 was sourced from the United States, Italy and Spain. T cells, B-cell-depleted T cells, or PBMCs supplied cDNA or gDNA.

Profiled with immunoSEQ multiplex PCR; TCRdb holds only in-frame clones, not every one. The table shows some 300,000 clones, with about 87% occurring only once. CDR1 is LNHDA and CDR2 is SQIVND in the germline V gene (reference sequence). The CDR3 is made up of 14 amino acids. V was pared by 5 bases and J by 10 bases, with 11 bases of the junction left unmatched. The chain links TRBV19 to TRBJ2-1; 7 bases are shared with TRBD2. The TCR sequence derives from a woman in her twenties or thirties who had recovered from COVID-19. The sequenced sample was peripheral blood. The CDR3 bases are TGTGCCAGTAGTTCCCTTTTCGCGGGAGAGGAGCAGTTCTTC. Its protein is CASSSLFAGEEQFF.